Listed below are T cell receptor beta chains from one sample, sequenced in a study of early T cells in non-severe SARS-CoV-2 infection. TCRdb redid the calling of the 5' RACE reads with MiXCR, one entry per CDR3 protein. The table has fewer than 30,000 distinct CDR3 sequences, about 4.5% seen once. Sequencing input: whole blood. The receptors were gathered from an adult who was a healthcare worker with PCR-confirmed SARS-CoV-2 infection or an uninfected control (not recorded which). Both conserved end residues are part of each CDR3. Fields, in order: CDR3 protein, CDR3 DNA, J gene, D gene, V gene, clone size. A D gene is named only where the DNA matches it firmly. Not every row has a clone size; where given, it reads once, few, many or a size class.

CASSGGQGARANEKLFF TGTGCCAGCAGCGGAGGACAGGGGGCGCGGGCTAATGAAAAACTGTTTTTT TRBJ1-4 TRBD1 TRBV9 few
CAWTKGVADTQYF TGTGCCTGGACCAAAGGGGTGGCAGATACGCAGTATTTT TRBJ2-3 . TRBV30 many
CSATPLAETQYF TGCAGTGCCACTCCATTGGCGGAGACCCAGTACTTC TRBJ2-5 . TRBV20-1 medium-sized
CSGQQGATQYF TGCAGCGGTCAGCAGGGTGCTACGCAGTATTTT TRBJ2-3 . TRBV29-1 many
CASSPTSGGYNEQFF TGCGCCAGCAGCCCGACTAGCGGGGGATACAATGAGCAGTTCTTC TRBJ2-1 TRBD2 TRBV4-3 many
CSARIMGQGISPLHF TGCAGTGCTAGGATAATGGGACAGGGAATTTCACCCCTCCACTTT TRBJ1-6 TRBD1 TRBV20-1 many
CASSPTSGGAGTQYF TGTGCCAGCAGTCCTACTAGCGGGGGGGCCGGTACGCAGTATTTT TRBJ2-3 TRBD2 TRBV9 .
CASSPVRGQGYHEQYF TGCGCCAGCAGCCCTGTCCGGGGACAGGGATACCACGAGCAGTACTTC TRBJ2-7 TRBD1 TRBV4-3 many
CSARTKNVGSYNSPLHF TGCAGTGCTAGGACAAAGAATGTAGGGTCCTATAATTCACCCCTCCACTTT TRBJ1-6 . TRBV20-1 many
CASSVRDMGNNEQFF TGTGCCAGCAGCGTCCGGGACATGGGGAACAATGAGCAGTTCTTC TRBJ2-1 . TRBV7-8 many
CSAMRGAYNEQFF TGCAGTGCTATGCGGGGGGCTTACAATGAGCAGTTCTTC TRBJ2-1 TRBD2 TRBV20-1 .
CSAGQRNTEAFF TGCAGTGCTGGACAGAGGAACACTGAAGCTTTCTTT TRBJ1-1 . TRBV20-1 many
CATSDFGGDVETQYF TGTGCCACCAGTGATTTTGGAGGGGATGTGGAGACCCAGTACTTC TRBJ2-5 . TRBV24-1 many
CASRLGLQETQYF TGTGCCAGCAGGCTCGGGTTGCAAGAGACCCAGTACTTC TRBJ2-5 . TRBV12-3/TRBV12-4 many
CASRRDRPSSYNSPLHF TGTGCCAGCAGAAGGGACCGCCCGAGCTCCTATAATTCACCCCTCCACTTT TRBJ1-6 . TRBV12-3/TRBV12-4 many
CASSLVQADTQYF TGTGCCAGCAGCTTAGTCCAAGCAGATACGCAGTATTTT TRBJ2-3 . TRBV7-9 many
CASSIGLPQSAQYF TGTGCCAGCAGCATCGGACTCCCTCAATCGGCCCAGTACTTC TRBJ2-5 . TRBV9 .
CASSYMGFGEQYF TGTGCCAGCAGTTACATGGGATTTGGGGAGCAGTACTTC TRBJ2-7 . TRBV6-2/TRBV6-3 few
CASSLEGGRGAGELFF TGTGCCAGCAGCTTAGAAGGGGGTCGTGGGGCCGGGGAGCTGTTTTTT TRBJ2-2 . TRBV11-3 many
CASSLRGGGSGNTIYF TGTGCCAGCAGCCTTAGGGGAGGTGGTTCTGGAAACACCATATATTTT TRBJ1-3 . TRBV12-3/TRBV12-4 .
CASRGTGGAKNIQYF TGTGCCAGCAGAGGGACAGGGGGAGCCAAAAACATTCAGTACTTC TRBJ2-4 TRBD1 TRBV28 many
CSARASGAGETQYF TGCAGTGCTAGAGCTTCCGGGGCTGGGGAGACCCAGTACTTC TRBJ2-5 . TRBV20-1 many
CASSRNRVGSYNEQFF TGTGCCAGCAGCCGAAACAGGGTGGGATCCTACAATGAGCAGTTCTTC TRBJ2-1 . TRBV3-1 many